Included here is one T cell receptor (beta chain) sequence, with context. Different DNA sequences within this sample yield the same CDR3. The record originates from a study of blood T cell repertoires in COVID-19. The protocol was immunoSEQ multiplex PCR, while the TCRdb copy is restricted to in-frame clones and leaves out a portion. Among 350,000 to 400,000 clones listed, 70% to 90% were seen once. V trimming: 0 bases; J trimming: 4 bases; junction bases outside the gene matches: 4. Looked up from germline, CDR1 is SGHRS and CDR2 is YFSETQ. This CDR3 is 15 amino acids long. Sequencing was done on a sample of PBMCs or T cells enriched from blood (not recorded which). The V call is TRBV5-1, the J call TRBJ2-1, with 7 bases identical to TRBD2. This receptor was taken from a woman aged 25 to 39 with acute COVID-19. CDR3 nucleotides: TGCGCCAGCAGCTTGGGGCCTAGCGGATACAATGAGCAGTTCTTC. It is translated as CASSLGPSGYNEQFF.